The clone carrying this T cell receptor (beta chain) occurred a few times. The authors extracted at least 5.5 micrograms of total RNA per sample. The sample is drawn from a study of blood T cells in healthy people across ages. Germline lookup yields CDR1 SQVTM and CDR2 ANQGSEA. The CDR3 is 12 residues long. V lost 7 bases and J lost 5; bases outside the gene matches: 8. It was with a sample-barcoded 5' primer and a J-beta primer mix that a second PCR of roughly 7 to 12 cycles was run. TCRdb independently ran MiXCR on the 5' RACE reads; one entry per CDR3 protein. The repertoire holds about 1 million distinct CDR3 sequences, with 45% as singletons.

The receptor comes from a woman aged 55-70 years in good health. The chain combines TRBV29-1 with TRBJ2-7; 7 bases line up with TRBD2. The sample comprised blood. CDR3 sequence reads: CSAPGGPNEQYF. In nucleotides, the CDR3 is TGCAGCGCTCCGGGGGGTCCTAACGAGCAGTACTTC.